The next 9 T cell receptor beta chains were all read from a single sample in a study of T cells in Graves' hyperthyroidism and ophthalmopathy (dated by TCRdb to the late 2010s). The library was produced with multiplex PCR. This sample was sequenced with an Illumina HiSeq 2000. The TCR beta CDR3 regions were amplified from RNA transcripts. A first-round RT-PCR of the TCR CDR3 used the HTBI primer set with the Qiagen OneStep RT-PCR kit. Starting from the raw public reads, TCRdb applied fastp trimming at Q25, assembled clones with MiXCR and retained in-frame beta chains. All rows with the same CDR3 protein become a single entry with the most common DNA and genes. The sample table records over 650,000 distinct CDR3 sequences; around 17% of these occur just once. Around 7.7% of the sample lies in the top ten. The specimen sequenced was blood. The source is a man between 18 and 29 years old with Graves' hyperthyroidism.

J is TRBJ2-1 and V is TRBV6-1; D might be TRBD1 or TRBD2, each matching 5 bases. This CDR3 has 14 residues. The V gene's germline CDR1 is MNHNS and CDR2 SASEGT. V shed 10 bases and J shed 2 bases, with 15 bases lying between them. CDR3 residues: CAINEGIPYNEQFF. DNA for the CDR3: TGTGCCATCAACGAGGGGATCCCCTACAATGAGCAGTTCTTC.

This clonotype was seen repeatedly, ten times or more. CDR3 amino acids: CASSPMRGSSSYEQYF. The CDR3 DNA reads TGTGCCAGCAGCCCCATGAGGGGCAGCAGCTCCTACGAGCAGTACTTC. J is TRBJ2-7 and V is TRBV7-8, with D possibly being TRBD1 or TRBD2 (5 bases each). The CDR3 is made up of 16 amino acids. Looked up from germline, CDR1 is SGHVS and CDR2 is FQNEAQ. V was clipped by 5 bases and J by 0 bases, with 17 bases between them.

There are a few counts of this clonotype. This rearrangement joins TRBV6-1 to TRBJ2-3, with TRBD1 as a possible D gene (5 bases). The CDR3 loop spans 14 amino acids. V lost 4 bases and J 2 bases, leaving 10 bases between the germline ends. CDR1 is MNHNS, CDR2 SASEGT, per germline. This CDR3 reads CASSVAGPTDTQYF. DNA for the CDR3: TGTGCCAGCAGTGTGGCAGGGCCCACAGATACGCAGTATTTT.

This clonotype was seen many times. V usage is TRBV27 and J usage is TRBJ1-5; no reliable D call. The CDR3 length is 10 residues. The V gene lost 10 bases and the J gene lost 15 bases, with 16 bases spanning the gap. Germline values: CDR1 MNHEY, CDR2 SMNVEV (reference sequence). The CDR3 spells CATTDGTRHF. The CDR3 DNA reads as TGTGCCACCACTGACGGAACGCGGCATTTT.

This clonotype was observed a few times. The chain links TRBV29-1 to TRBJ1-3, with 8 bases aligning to TRBD1. Losses at the gene ends were 5 bases for V and 3 bases for J; bases not matched to a gene: 6. The CDR3 is made up of 14 amino acids. CDR1 and CDR2 (germline): SQVTM, ANQGSEA. The CDR3 region has the DNA TGCAGCGTTCTCTTTGGACAGGGTGGAAACACCATATATTTT. Translating gives CSVLFGQGGNTIYF.

The chain carries TRBV6-2 or TRBV6-3 and TRBJ2-3, with D tentatively TRBD2 (5 bases). Germline lookup yields CDR1 MNHEY and CDR2 SVGEGT. V lost 10 bases, J lost 2 bases, and 19 bases lay in between. The CDR3 extends over 15 amino acids. The CDR3 DNA sequence: TGTGCCATCCAACCAGAGGGAGATGCCACAGATACGCAGTATTTT. Translation gives CAIQPEGDATDTQYF.

The chain has TRBV4-3 and TRBJ1-2; D is unclear. This CDR3 has 16 amino acids. V was clipped by 0 bases and J by 2 bases, with 13 bases between them. The germline V gene has CDR1 LGHNA and CDR2 YSLEER. CDR3 DNA sequence: TGCGCCAGCAGCCAAGAAGGTCCCGGGTTCAACTATGGCTACACCTTC. It encodes CASSQEGPGFNYGYTF.

This rearrangement joins TRBV28 to TRBJ2-7, with 9 bases lining up with TRBD2. The V gene's germline CDR1 is MDHEN and CDR2 SYDVKM. The CDR3 extends over 12 amino acids. V was clipped by 7 bases and J by 6 bases; unmatched bases: 4. CDR3 sequence (DNA): TGTGCCAGCAATGGCGGGAGGGGCGAGCAGTACTTC. The encoded protein is CASNGGRGEQYF.

This chain connects TRBV29-1 to TRBJ1-1, with 9 bases identical to TRBD1. CDR1 is SQVTM, CDR2 ANQGSEA, per germline. This CDR3 is built from 14 residues. Unmatched junction bases numbered 8, after V lost 3 bases and J lost 6 bases. CDR3 residues: CSVDKTGGEAEAFF. CDR3 DNA sequence: TGCAGCGTTGATAAGACAGGGGGTGAAGCTGAAGCTTTCTTT.